The 30 T cell receptor beta chains reported below all come from one sample, sequenced in a study of Ad26.COV2.S vaccination and SARS-CoV-2 variants. The table came from immunoSEQ multiplex PCR; TCRdb's copy has only in-frame clones and leaves some out. The sample includes about 420,000 clones, around 87% of them seen just once. Treatment denoted: roughly 18 received Ad26.COV2.S at low or high dose, single or two shots; about 5 received placebo; per-sample allocation not given. Day 63 after the first injection of vaccine or placebo was the sampling time. The sample was peripheral blood, taken in a trial of Ad26.COV2.S vaccine versus placebo. These receptors were taken from a person between 18 and 60 years old who received the Ad26.COV2.S COVID-19 vaccine or a placebo.

This rearrangement joins TRBV28 to TRBJ2-5; D ambiguous. Trimming pared 8 bases from V and 5 bases from J, leaving 18 bases between. Germline values: CDR1 MDHEN, CDR2 SYDVKM. The CDR3 is 14 amino acids. CDR3 amino acids: CASRPGAVGETQYF. The CDR3 DNA reads as TGTGCCAGCCGCCCCGGAGCAGTAGGGGAGACCCAGTACTTC. The full variable domain, in which reference TRBV28 and TRBJ2-5 provide the parts outside the CDR3, is DVKVTQSSRYLVKRTGEKVFLECVQDMDHENMFWYRQDPGLGLRLIYFSYDVKMKEKGDIPEGYSVSREKKERFSLILESASTNQTSMYLCASRPGAVGETQYFGPGTRLLVL.

The rearrangement uses TRBV25-1 and TRBJ2-6; the D gene is possibly TRBD1 (6 bases). The CDR3 loop spans 15 amino acids. Germline-derived CDR1 and CDR2 are MGHDK and SYGVNS. V lost 5 bases, J lost 3 bases, and 11 bases lay in between. This chain's CDR3 is CASSYRDRGANVLTF. The CDR3 DNA reads as TGTGCCAGCAGTTACAGGGACCGTGGGGCCAACGTCCTGACTTTC.

The CDR3: CASSYRFDEQYF. CDR3 DNA: TGTGCCAGCAGTTACAGGTTCGACGAGCAGTACTTC. The genes are TRBV6-2 or TRBV6-3 and TRBJ2-7; D remains unclear. V dropped 2 bases and J dropped 5 bases, with 7 bases sitting between them. The CDR3 sequence is 12 residues long. Germline CDR1 MNHEY, CDR2 SVGEGT.

This chain connects TRBV4-1 to TRBJ2-5; tentatively, D is TRBD1 or TRBD2 (5 bases each). Per the germline V gene, CDR1 is MGHRA and CDR2 is YSYEKL. The ends were cut back, 4 bases at V and 9 bases at J, with 15 bases in the middle. CDR3 length: 13 residues. CDR3 sequence reads: CASSPGPGTAQYF. In nucleotides, the CDR3 is TGCGCCAGCAGCCCCGGACCCGGGACGGCCCAGTACTTC.

Only one count was recorded for this clone. The chain carries TRBV29-1 and TRBJ2-7; 12 bases line up with TRBD2. Germline loops: CDR1 SQVTM, CDR2 ANQGSEA. V shed 4 bases, J shed 0 bases, and the junction held 4 bases outside the gene matches. The CDR3 spans 15 residues. The CDR3 nucleotides read TGCAGCGTTGTCGGACTAGCGGGGAGCTCCTACGAGCAGTACTTC. Translating gives CSVVGLAGSSYEQYF.

About this clone: One base away lies a much larger clone, so this may be a sequencing read error. The V and J genes are TRBV28 and TRBJ2-1; D is unresolved. Germline CDR1 is MDHEN and CDR2 is SYDVKM. This CDR3 contains 11 residues. Trimming took 4 bases from V and 4 from J, leaving 2 bases between them. The CDR3 region is CASSYYNEQFF. CDR3 in DNA: TGTGCCAGCAGTTATTACAATGAGCAGTTCTTC.

The gene calls are TRBV19 and TRBJ2-7; 7 positions match TRBD2. J lost 2 bases, V lost 6 bases, and 10 bases had no gene match. Germline assignment: CDR1 LNHDA and CDR2 SQIVND (reference sequence). The CDR3 is made up of 15 amino acids. CDR3: CASSPVGSGPYEQYF. For the CDR3, the DNA is TGTGCCAGTAGCCCGGTAGGTAGCGGGCCCTACGAGCAGTACTTC. The whole variable domain, remainder taken from reference TRBV19 and TRBJ2-7, is DGGITQSPKYLFRKEGQNVTLSCEQNLNHDAMYWYRQDPGQGLRLIYYSQIVNDFQKGDIAEGYSVSREKKESFPLTVTSAQKNPTAFYLCASSPVGSGPYEQYFGPGTRLTVT.

This chain uses TRBV5-6 with TRBJ2-4; D possibly uses TRBD1 or TRBD2 (5 bases each). CDR1 is SGHDT, CDR2 YYEEEE, per germline. CDR3 length equals 16 residues. V lost 4 bases to trimming and J lost 0 bases, with 14 bases between them. The CDR3 DNA follows: TGTGCCAGCAGCCTGACAGAGGGGTTAGCCAAAAACATTCAGTACTTC. This codes for CASSLTEGLAKNIQYF. The entire variable domain, with the rest obtained from reference TRBV5-6 and TRBJ2-4, is as follows: DAGVTQSPTHLIKTRGQQVTLRCSPKSGHDTVSWYQQALGQGPQFIFQYYEEEERQRGNFPDRFSGHQFPNYSSELNVNALLLGDSALYLCASSLTEGLAKNIQYFGAGTRLSVL.

A single count supports this clone. The chain couples TRBV18 to TRBJ1-3, with TRBD1 identical over 8 bases. This CDR3 comprises 16 residues. J gave up 0 bases and V 4 bases, and 5 bases lay outside the gene matches. Germline V CDR1 and CDR2: KGHSH, LQKENI. The CDR3 reads CASSRDRTNSGNTIYF. The CDR3 region has the DNA TGTGCCAGCTCACGGGACAGGACCAACTCTGGAAACACCATATATTTT.

CDR3 amino acids: CASRLQRNNEKLFF. CDR3 nucleotide sequence: TGTGCCAGCAGACTACAGAGAAATAATGAAAAACTGTTTTTT. The chain has TRBV2 and TRBJ1-4, with D hard to call. The CDR3 has 14 residues. V gave up 6 bases and J gave up 4 bases, with 12 bases separating them. Looked up from germline, CDR1 is SNHLY and CDR2 is FYNNEI.

The rearrangement uses TRBV11-1 and TRBJ2-7, with a weak D call TRBD2 (5 bases). CDR1 and CDR2 (germline): SGHAT, FQDESV (reference sequence). Between the trimmed V and J ends, which lost 6 bases and 3 bases, there was a span of 15 bases. The CDR3 has 14 amino acids. CDR3 region: CASRPRALDYEQYF. The CDR3 DNA reads TGTGCCAGCAGGCCGAGGGCCTTAGACTACGAGCAGTACTTC.

V and J are TRBV11-3 and TRBJ2-7; 9 bases line up with TRBD1. With V trimmed by 5 bases and J by 3 bases, 8 bases remained unmatched. CDR3 size: 15 residues. Germline CDR1 and CDR2: SGHNT and YENEEA. CDR3 residues: CASSGSGTGYYEQYF. CDR3 nucleotide sequence: TGTGCCAGCAGCGGGAGCGGGACAGGGTACTACGAGCAGTACTTC.

V usage is TRBV19 and J usage is TRBJ2-2, with D possibly TRBD1 on 6 matching bases. Germline CDR1 reads LNHDA; CDR2 reads SQIVND (reference sequence). The CDR3 has 14 amino acids. The ends were cut back, 2 bases at V and 7 bases at J, with 11 bases in the middle. The CDR3 coding sequence is TGTGCCAGTAGTATAAGGACAGAGGACGGGGAGCTGTTTTTT. It codes for CASSIRTEDGELFF.

The chain couples TRBV6-2 or TRBV6-3 to TRBJ1-5; 12 nucleotides agree with TRBD1. Germline V lookup: CDR1 MNHEY, CDR2 SVGEGT. V shed 6 bases and J 6 bases; nucleotides not matched to a gene: 9. The CDR3 contains 16 residues. DNA for the CDR3: TGTGCCAGCAGCTCCGGGGGGACAGGGGGCAGTCAGCCCCAGCATTTT. Residues: CASSSGGTGGSQPQHF.

The rearrangement links TRBV6-5 to TRBJ2-2; tentatively, D is TRBD1 (7 bases). CDR1 is MNHEY, CDR2 SVGAGI, per germline. The CDR3 is made up of 15 amino acids. V was shortened by 4 bases and J by 6 bases, with 15 bases between the two germline ends. Here the CDR3 reads CASSSRRGLPGELFF. For the CDR3, the DNA is TGTGCCAGCAGTTCCAGGAGGGGGCTTCCCGGGGAGCTGTTTTTT.

V is TRBV18 and J is TRBJ2-5; D call uncertain. This CDR3 is 13 amino acids long. The V end lost 3 bases, the J end lost 4 bases, and 9 bases lay between the germline ends. Germline-derived CDR1 and CDR2 are KGHSH and LQKENI. This chain's CDR3 is CASSPAPLETQYF. Written as DNA, the CDR3 is TGTGCCAGCTCACCTGCTCCTTTAGAGACCCAGTACTTC.

This chain joins TRBV6-5 and TRBJ2-7, with D perhaps TRBD2 (6 bases). The CDR3 runs 14 residues. Trimming pared 0 bases from V and 4 bases from J, leaving 10 bases between. Germline-derived CDR1 and CDR2 are MNHEY and SVGAGI. In DNA form, the CDR3 reads TGTGCCAGCAGTTACTCAGGGAGGCCTTACGAGCAGTACTTC. Translating gives CASSYSGRPYEQYF.

The chain joins TRBV5-1 to TRBJ2-7; D uncertain. This CDR3 comprises 12 residues. V lost 3 bases and J 0 bases, leaving 4 bases between the germline ends. The germline V gene has CDR1 SGHRS and CDR2 YFSETQ. The DNA for the CDR3 is TGCGCCAGCAGCTCGAGCTCCTACGAGCAGTACTTC. It specifies CASSSSSYEQYF. Complete variable domain (other parts from reference TRBV5-1 and TRBJ2-7): KAGVTQTPRYLIKTRGQQVTLSCSPISGHRSVSWYQQTPGQGLQFLFEYFSETQRNKGNFPGRFSGRQFSNSRSEMNVSTLELGDSALYLCASSSSSYEQYFGPGTRLTVT.

The chain couples TRBV27 to TRBJ2-7; TRBD1 or TRBD2 may be the D gene (5 bases each). Trimming removed 5 bases from V and 4 bases from J, with 15 bases in between. CDR1 and CDR2 from the germline V gene are MNHEY and SMNVEV (reference sequence). The CDR3 consists of 14 residues. This CDR3 is CASSIRDGWYEQYF. The CDR3 region has the DNA TGTGCCAGCAGTATCCGGGACGGATGGTACGAGCAGTACTTC.

The rearrangement links TRBV2 to TRBJ2-7; D tentatively fits TRBD1 or TRBD2 (6 bases each). Germline CDR1 reads SNHLY; CDR2 reads FYNNEI. The ends were cut back, 5 bases at V and 7 bases at J, with 12 bases in the middle. The CDR3 loop spans 12 amino acids. Written as DNA, the CDR3 is TGTGCCAGCAGTTATACAGGGAGGGAGCAGTACTTC. Residues: CASSYTGREQYF.

The chain links TRBV19 to TRBJ1-6; 7 bases fit TRBD1. This CDR3 is built from 15 residues. Germline CDR1 reads LNHDA; CDR2 reads SQIVND (reference sequence). V trimming: 11 bases; J trimming: 8 bases; junction bases outside the gene matches: 15. This chain's CDR3 is CAPKKGGQSYSPLHF. The CDR3 nucleotides are TGTGCCCCAAAAAAGGGGGGACAGAGTTATTCACCCCTCCACTTT.

This sequence joins TRBV11-2 and TRBJ2-5; D unclear. Per germline, CDR1 SGHAT and CDR2 FQNNGV. With 0 bases removed from V and 1 base from J, the gap between germline ends came to 12 bases. The CDR3 sequence is 16 residues long. CDR3 nucleotide sequence: TGTGCCAGCAGCTTAGATGCTTGGGCAGCCCAAGAGACCCAGTACTTC. This encodes CASSLDAWAAQETQYF.

The chain links TRBV21-1 to TRBJ1-2; the table names TRBD1, a call not compared with the DNA. TRBV21-1 is noted as a pseudogene. The CDR3 is 16 residues long. CDR3 sequence (DNA): TGTGCCAGCAGCCTAGGGGAAGGGGTTGGTAACTATGGCTACACCTTC. Encoded protein: CASSLGEGVGNYGYTF.

V and J are TRBV11-3 and TRBJ1-5, with TRBD1 matching over 7 bases. The CDR3 is made up of 14 amino acids. V shed 5 bases, J shed 4 bases, and the junction held 5 bases outside the gene matches. Per germline, CDR1 SGHNT and CDR2 YENEEA. This CDR3 reads CASSKQGSNQPQHF. The CDR3 DNA sequence: TGTGCCAGCAGCAAACAGGGGTCTAATCAGCCCCAGCATTTT.

V gene TRBV4-3 combines with J gene TRBJ1-1, with D perhaps matching TRBD1 (6 bases). Trimming cost V 5 bases and J 4 bases, with 14 bases left between them. The CDR3 has 14 amino acids. From germline, CDR1 is LGHNA and CDR2 YSLEER. The CDR3 loop is CASSTNRVGTEAFF. The CDR3 nucleotides are TGCGCCAGCAGCACAAACAGGGTGGGCACTGAAGCTTTCTTT.

This clone has more than one count but fewer than ten. J is TRBJ2-3 and V is TRBV7-3; TRBD2 matches at 11 bases. The CDR3 loop spans 14 amino acids. V shed 0 bases, J shed 9 bases, and the junction held 2 bases outside the gene matches. The germline V gene has CDR1 SGHTA and CDR2 FQGTGA. The CDR3 coding sequence is TGTGCCAGCAGCTTAACTAGCGGGGGGGCCACGCAGTATTTT. Its protein product is CASSLTSGGATQYF.

The J gene is TRBJ2-5, the V gene TRBV9; weak D call: TRBD2 (5 bases). This CDR3 is 12 amino acids long. Trimming pared 4 bases from V and 11 bases from J, leaving 15 bases between. The germline V gene has CDR1 SGDLS and CDR2 YYNGEE. The CDR3, as DNA: TGTGCCAGCAGCATCCTCGGGGAACGGCAGTACTTC. The encoded protein is CASSILGERQYF. Looking up the rest from reference TRBV9 and TRBJ2-5 gives the full variable domain: DSGVTQTPKHLITATGQRVTLRCSPRSGDLSVYWYQQSLDQGLQFLIQYYNGEERAKGNILERFSAQQFPDLHSELNLSSLELGDSALYFCASSILGERQYFGPGTRLLVL.

The chain links TRBV19 to TRBJ2-2; tentatively, D is TRBD2 (6 bases). Germline values: CDR1 LNHDA, CDR2 SQIVND (reference sequence). This CDR3 has 16 residues. Deletions cut 3 bases from V and 0 bases from J, with 11 bases between. In nucleotides, the CDR3 is TGTGCCAGTAGTATCCGGCGGGGAGCGAACACCGGGGAGCTGTTTTTT. This codes for CASSIRRGANTGELFF.

V usage is TRBV7-2 and J usage is TRBJ2-2; D gene uncertain. Trimming cost V 1 base and J 0 bases, with 3 bases left between them. Germline CDR1 reads SGHTA; CDR2 reads FQGNSA. The CDR3 extends over 14 amino acids. The CDR3 region is CASSLGSNTGELFF. The CDR3 coding sequence is TGTGCCAGCAGCTTAGGGTCGAACACCGGGGAGCTGTTTTTT.

J is TRBJ2-7 and V is TRBV4-3; unclear D gene. The V gene's germline CDR1 is LGHNA and CDR2 YSLEER. This CDR3 has 15 amino acids. V was cut by 5 bases and J by 0 bases, with 14 bases left in between. The CDR3 reads CASSFRHRSSYEQYF. CDR3 DNA: TGCGCCAGCAGCTTCCGACACCGAAGCTCCTACGAGCAGTACTTC.